These 18 T cell receptor beta chains originate from one sample sequenced in a study of cytomegalovirus exposure and HLA in healthy donors. With 60 Vbeta and 13 Jbeta primers, the PCR was carried out. Sequencing used immunoSEQ multiplex PCR; TCRdb keeps in-frame clones, though not all of them. Among 150,000 or so clones listed, about 83% were seen once. What was sequenced was PBMCs. The receptor source for this set is a woman aged 40 to 50 in good health and CMV-seronegative.

This clone has a single count. One end of the junction fails to match germline, which may point to a read error. V usage is TRBV10-3 and J usage is TRBJ2-6, with 10 bases fitting TRBD1. The CDR3 is made up of 17 amino acids. Germline V gives CDR1 ENHRY, CDR2 SYGVKD. The CDR3 region is CAINEDRGSSGANVLTF. CDR3 coding DNA: TGTGCCATCAATGAGGACAGGGGGTCGTCTGGGGCCAACGTCCTGACTTTC.

This chain uses TRBV6-9 with TRBJ2-5, with D possibly being TRBD1 (6 bases). The V end lost 3 bases, the J end lost 2 bases, and 13 bases lay between the germline ends. This CDR3 has 15 amino acids. The germline CDR1 and CDR2 sequences are MNHGY and SVAAGI. The chain's CDR3 is CASSYPGTLQETQYF. In DNA, the CDR3 is TGTGCCAGCAGTTACCCCGGGACACTGCAAGAGACCCAGTACTTC.

The chain is built from TRBV7-9 and TRBJ2-6; a possible D gene is TRBD1 (6 bases). CDR3 length: 18 amino acids. The V end was cut by 4 bases, the J end by 3 bases, with 19 bases between. The germline V gene has CDR1 SEHNR and CDR2 FQNEAQ (reference sequence). The CDR3 region has the DNA TGTGCCAGCAGCTCTCCCAGGGGCGTGTTTGGTGGGGCCAACGTCCTGACTTTC. As protein: CASSSPRGVFGGANVLTF.

The chain carries TRBV11-3 and TRBJ2-7, with a weak D call TRBD2 (5 bases). The CDR3 length is 15 residues. The V gene lost 1 base and the J gene lost 2 bases, with 12 bases spanning the gap. Germline lookup yields CDR1 SGHNT and CDR2 YENEEA. CDR3 coding DNA: TGTGCCAGCAGCTTAGGAGGGTCACGGACCTACGAGCAGTACTTC. This gives the protein CASSLGGSRTYEQYF.

This clone occurred a few times. V usage is TRBV5-1 and J usage is TRBJ1-4; TRBD1 matches at 9 bases. The germline V gene has CDR1 SGHRS and CDR2 YFSETQ. The CDR3 length is 14 residues. J lost 4 bases, V lost 3 bases, and 1 base had no gene match. CDR3 residues: CASSSTGGNEKLFF. The CDR3 region has the DNA TGCGCCAGCAGCTCGACAGGGGGTAATGAAAAACTGTTTTTT.

J is TRBJ2-1 and V is TRBV7-9; the D gene is possibly TRBD1 (5 bases). Trimming stripped 5 bases from V and 1 base from J, with 15 bases between. CDR1 SEHNR and CDR2 FQNEAQ come from the germline V gene (reference sequence). The CDR3 consists of 16 residues. The CDR3 coding sequence is TGTGCCAGCAGCGCTGGACATCCGTCTTCCTACAATGAGCAGTTCTTC. It encodes CASSAGHPSSYNEQFF.

The chain recombines TRBV5-1 with TRBJ1-2; TRBD1 aligns across 12 bases. The germline V gene encodes CDR1 SGHRS and CDR2 YFSETQ. V shed 4 bases, J shed 2 bases, and the junction held 9 bases outside the gene matches. The CDR3 has 17 residues. The chain's CDR3 is CASSITGTGGINYGYTF. CDR3 sequence (DNA): TGCGCCAGCAGCATCACCGGGACAGGGGGCATAAACTATGGCTACACCTTC.

This clone was counted between two and nine times. The chain is built from TRBV9 and TRBJ2-1; TRBD1 might be the D (6 bases). V was shortened by 4 bases and J by 3 bases, with 14 bases between the two germline ends. The germline V gene has CDR1 SGDLS and CDR2 YYNGEE. The CDR3 sequence is 15 residues long. CDR3 DNA sequence: TGTGCCAGCAGCCGTGCCAGGGGCTACTACAATGAGCAGTTCTTC. Protein product: CASSRARGYYNEQFF.

The V call is TRBV6-6, the J call TRBJ2-1; 11 bases agree with TRBD2. This CDR3 is built from 13 residues. Germline-derived CDR1 and CDR2 are MNHNY and SVGAGI (reference sequence). The J segment lost 8 bases and the V segment lost 7 bases, leaving 4 bases of the junction unmatched. The CDR3 region is CASNSGGAYEQFF. The CDR3 region has the DNA TGTGCCAGCAATAGCGGGGGGGCTTATGAGCAGTTCTTC.

This clone was recorded a few times. The chain carries TRBV7-9 and TRBJ2-3; 7 positions agree with TRBD2. V shed 4 bases and J 0 bases; nucleotides not matched to a gene: 4. This CDR3 region has 15 residues. Per the germline V gene, CDR1 is SEHNR and CDR2 is FQNEAQ (reference sequence). The CDR3 DNA sequence: TGTGCCAGCAGCTCTAGCGGAACTAGCACAGATACGCAGTATTTT. Translating gives CASSSSGTSTDTQYF. Variable domain in full (rest from reference TRBV7-9 and TRBJ2-3): DTGVSQNPRHKITKRGQNVTFRCDPISEHNRLYWYRQTLGQGPEFLTYFQNEAQLEKSRLLSDRFSAERPKGSFSTLEIQRTEQGDSAMYLCASSSSGTSTDTQYFGPGTRLTVL.

The chain has TRBV25-1 and TRBJ2-3, with TRBD1 matching 8 bases. This CDR3 has 16 amino acids. Germline CDR1 and CDR2: MGHDK and SYGVNS. The V and J ends lost 3 bases and 3 bases, in that order; junction bases with no gene match: 8. In DNA form, the CDR3 reads TGTGCCAGCAGTGAGGCCGGGACAGGAGGGACAGATACGCAGTATTTT. Protein product: CASSEAGTGGTDTQYF.

The chain links TRBV5-6 to TRBJ2-3; no firm D call. The ends were cut back, 4 bases at V and 2 bases at J, with 5 bases in the middle. The CDR3 totals 12 residues. Germline-derived CDR1 and CDR2 are SGHDT and YYEEEE. The CDR3 loop reads CASSINTDTQYF. CDR3 bases: TGTGCCAGCAGCATTAACACAGATACGCAGTATTTT.

The chain uses TRBV19 and TRBJ2-1; 7 bases are a match to TRBD2. The CDR3 totals 15 residues. In germline, CDR1 is LNHDA, CDR2 SQIVND (reference sequence). The J segment lost 4 bases and the V segment lost 1 base, leaving 4 bases of the junction unmatched. The CDR3 loop reads CASSIGGGGYNEQFF. In DNA form, the CDR3 reads TGTGCCAGTAGTATAGGCGGGGGAGGGTACAATGAGCAGTTCTTC.

This sequence joins TRBV5-4 and TRBJ1-4; D is unresolved. Deletions cut 5 bases from V and 8 bases from J, with 25 bases between. The CDR3 extends over 17 amino acids. CDR1 is SGHNT, CDR2 YYREEE, per germline (reference sequence). The CDR3 is CASSPAPTGGVGEKLFF. DNA of the CDR3: TGTGCCAGCAGTCCTGCCCCAACCGGAGGAGTGGGGGAAAAACTGTTTTTT.

This sequence joins TRBV30 and TRBJ1-1; no clear D. The CDR3 length is 13 residues. Germline lookup yields CDR1 GTSNPN and CDR2 SVGIG (reference sequence). V was clipped by 3 bases and J by 3 bases, with 11 bases between them. The DNA for the CDR3 is TGTGCCTGGAGAGGAGGGTTGGACACTGAAGCTTTCTTT. This gives the protein CAWRGGLDTEAFF.

For this clone: This CDR3 fails to terminate in the conserved phenylalanine or tryptophan, so it likely reflects a read error. The chain recombines TRBV6-1 with TRBJ2-7; 7 nucleotides agree with TRBD2. Trimming cost V 1 base and J 0 bases; bases outside gene matches: 3. The CDR3 is 15 amino acids. CDR1 is MNHNS and CDR2 is SASEGT in the germline V gene. The chain's CDR3 is CASSEESGVSYEQYS. For the CDR3, the DNA is TGTGCCAGCAGTGAAGAAAGCGGGGTCTCCTACGAGCAGTACTCC.

The CDR3, as DNA: TGCGCCAGCAGTGAGTCGGGGGGACAGGAAGCTTTCTTT. It specifies CASSESGGQEAFF. The chain carries TRBV10-1 and TRBJ1-1, with 7 nucleotides matching TRBD1. Germline trimming cut 0 bases from V and 8 bases from J; bases unmatched to any gene: 3. Germline values: CDR1 WNHNN, CDR2 SYGVQD (reference sequence). The CDR3 extends over 13 amino acids.

This clone was counted a few times. V is TRBV5-1 and J is TRBJ1-2; a weak D match, TRBD1 (5 bases). The V gene's germline CDR1 is SGHRS and CDR2 YFSETQ. The V end was cut by 0 bases, the J end by 7 bases, with 10 bases between. This CDR3 is 13 amino acids long. The CDR3 sequence is CASSLEGEFGYTF. CDR3 nucleotide sequence: TGCGCCAGCAGCTTGGAAGGGGAATTTGGCTACACCTTC.